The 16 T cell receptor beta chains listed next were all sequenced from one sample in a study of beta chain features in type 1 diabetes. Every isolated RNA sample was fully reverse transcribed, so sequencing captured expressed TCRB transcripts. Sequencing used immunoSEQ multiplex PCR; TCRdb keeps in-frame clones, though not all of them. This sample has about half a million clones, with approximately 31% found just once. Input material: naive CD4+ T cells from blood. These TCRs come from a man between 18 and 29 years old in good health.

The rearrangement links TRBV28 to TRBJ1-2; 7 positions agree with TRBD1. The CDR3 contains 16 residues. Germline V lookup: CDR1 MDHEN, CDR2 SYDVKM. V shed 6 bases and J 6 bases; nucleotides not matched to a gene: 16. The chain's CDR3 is CASSPRGITGENGYTF. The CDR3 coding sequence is TGTGCCAGCAGCCCGCGCGGAATAACAGGGGAGAATGGCTACACCTTC.

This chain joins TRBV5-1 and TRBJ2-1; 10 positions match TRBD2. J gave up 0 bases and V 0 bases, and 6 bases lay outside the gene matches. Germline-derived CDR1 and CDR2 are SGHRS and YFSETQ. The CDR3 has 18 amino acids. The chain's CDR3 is CASSLAHSSGSSYNEQFF. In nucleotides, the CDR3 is TGCGCCAGCAGCTTGGCCCATTCTAGCGGGAGCTCCTACAATGAGCAGTTCTTC.

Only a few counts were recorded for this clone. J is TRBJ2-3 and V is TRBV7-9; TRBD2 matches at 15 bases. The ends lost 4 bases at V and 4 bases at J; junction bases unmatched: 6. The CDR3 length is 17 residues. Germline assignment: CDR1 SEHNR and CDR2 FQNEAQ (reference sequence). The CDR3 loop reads CASSSGLAGGPADTQYF. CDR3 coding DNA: TGTGCCAGCAGCTCAGGACTAGCGGGAGGGCCGGCAGATACGCAGTATTTT.

The CDR3: CAWSVLYPGPNTGELFF. CDR3 bases: TGTGCCTGGAGTGTACTCTACCCGGGCCCTAACACCGGGGAGCTGTTTTTT. This chain uses TRBV30 with TRBJ2-2; D remains ambiguous. V was clipped by 0 bases and J by 2 bases, with 16 bases between them. This CDR3 is 17 amino acids long. In germline, CDR1 is GTSNPN, CDR2 SVGIG (reference sequence).

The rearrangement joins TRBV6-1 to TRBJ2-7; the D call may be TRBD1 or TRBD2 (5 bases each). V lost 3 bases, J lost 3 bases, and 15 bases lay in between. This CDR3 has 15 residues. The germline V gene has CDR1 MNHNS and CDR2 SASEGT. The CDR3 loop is CASSDLGESLYEQYF. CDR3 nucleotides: TGTGCCAGCAGTGATTTGGGGGAATCCCTCTACGAGCAGTACTTC.

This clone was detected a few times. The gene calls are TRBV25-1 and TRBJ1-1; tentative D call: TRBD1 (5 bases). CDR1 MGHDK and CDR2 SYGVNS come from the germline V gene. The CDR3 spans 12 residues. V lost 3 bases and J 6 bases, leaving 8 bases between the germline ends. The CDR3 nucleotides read TGTGCCAGCAGTGACAGGGTCGCTGAAGCTTTCTTT. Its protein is CASSDRVAEAFF. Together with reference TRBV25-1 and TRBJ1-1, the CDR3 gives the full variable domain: EADIYQTPRYLVIGTGKKITLECSQTMGHDKMYWYQQDPGMELHLIHYSYGVNSTEKGDLSSESTVSRIRTEHFPLTLESARPSHTSQYLCASSDRVAEAFFGQGTRLTVV.

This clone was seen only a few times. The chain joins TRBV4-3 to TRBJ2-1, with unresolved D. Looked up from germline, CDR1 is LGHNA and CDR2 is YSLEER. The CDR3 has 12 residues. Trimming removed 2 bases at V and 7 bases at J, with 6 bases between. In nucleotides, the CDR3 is TGCGCCAGCAGCCAATCTGCAAATGAGCAGTTCTTC. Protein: CASSQSANEQFF.

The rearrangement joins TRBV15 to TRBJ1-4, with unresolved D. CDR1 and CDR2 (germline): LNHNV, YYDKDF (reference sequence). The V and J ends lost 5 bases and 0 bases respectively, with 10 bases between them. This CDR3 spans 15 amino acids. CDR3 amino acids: CATSDAAATNEKLFF. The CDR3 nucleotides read TGTGCCACCAGCGACGCAGCTGCAACTAATGAAAAACTGTTTTTT.

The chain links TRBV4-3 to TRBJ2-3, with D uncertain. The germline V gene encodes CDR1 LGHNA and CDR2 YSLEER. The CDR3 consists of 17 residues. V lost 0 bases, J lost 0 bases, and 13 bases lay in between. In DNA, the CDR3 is TGCGCCAGCAGCCAAGATACGGCGGCTCCTAGCACAGATACGCAGTATTTT. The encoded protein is CASSQDTAAPSTDTQYF.

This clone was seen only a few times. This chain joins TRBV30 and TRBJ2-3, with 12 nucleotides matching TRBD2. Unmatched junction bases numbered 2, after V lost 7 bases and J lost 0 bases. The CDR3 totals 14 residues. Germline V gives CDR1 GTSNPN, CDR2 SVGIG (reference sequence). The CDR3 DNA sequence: TGTGCCTATGGACTAGCGGGGAGCACAGATACGCAGTATTTT. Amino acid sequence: CAYGLAGSTDTQYF.

The CDR3 nucleotides are TGTGCCAGCAGCCACTCCGTGCTGGGGGACACTGAAGCTTTCTTT. Protein: CASSHSVLGDTEAFF. The chain uses TRBV5-4 and TRBJ1-1, with a possible D match to TRBD1 (5 bases). This CDR3 has 15 residues. V was shortened by 4 bases and J by 3 bases, with 16 bases between the two germline ends. Germline V gives CDR1 SGHNT, CDR2 YYREEE (reference sequence).

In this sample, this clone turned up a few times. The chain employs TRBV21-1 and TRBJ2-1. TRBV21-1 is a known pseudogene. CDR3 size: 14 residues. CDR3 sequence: CASSSRDASDEQFF. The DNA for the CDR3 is TGTGCCAGCAGCAGCCGGGACGCCTCCGATGAGCAGTTCTTC.

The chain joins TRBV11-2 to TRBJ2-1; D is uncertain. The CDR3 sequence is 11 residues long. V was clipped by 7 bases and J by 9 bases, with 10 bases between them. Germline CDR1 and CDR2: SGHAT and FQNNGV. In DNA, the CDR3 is TGTGCCAGCACTCCCGGCGGTGAGCAGTTCTTC. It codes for CASTPGGEQFF.

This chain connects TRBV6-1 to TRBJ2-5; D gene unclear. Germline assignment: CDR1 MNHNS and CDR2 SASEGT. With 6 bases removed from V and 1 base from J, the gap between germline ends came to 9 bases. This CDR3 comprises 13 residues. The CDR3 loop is CASSRDPQETQYF. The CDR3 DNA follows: TGTGCCAGCAGCCGCGACCCCCAAGAGACCCAGTACTTC.

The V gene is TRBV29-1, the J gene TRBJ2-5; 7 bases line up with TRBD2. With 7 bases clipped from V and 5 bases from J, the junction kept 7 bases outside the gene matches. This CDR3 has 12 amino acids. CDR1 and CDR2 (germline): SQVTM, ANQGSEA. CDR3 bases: TGCAGCGCGTACGGGGAGGGGGAGACCCAGTACTTC. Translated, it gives CSAYGEGETQYF.

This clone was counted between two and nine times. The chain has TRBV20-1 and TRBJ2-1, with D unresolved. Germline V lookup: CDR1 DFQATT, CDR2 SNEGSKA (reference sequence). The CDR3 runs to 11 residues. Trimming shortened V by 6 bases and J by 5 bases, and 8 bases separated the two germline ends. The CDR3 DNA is TGCAGTGCAGCTAGGGACAATGAGCAGTTCTTC. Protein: CSAARDNEQFF.